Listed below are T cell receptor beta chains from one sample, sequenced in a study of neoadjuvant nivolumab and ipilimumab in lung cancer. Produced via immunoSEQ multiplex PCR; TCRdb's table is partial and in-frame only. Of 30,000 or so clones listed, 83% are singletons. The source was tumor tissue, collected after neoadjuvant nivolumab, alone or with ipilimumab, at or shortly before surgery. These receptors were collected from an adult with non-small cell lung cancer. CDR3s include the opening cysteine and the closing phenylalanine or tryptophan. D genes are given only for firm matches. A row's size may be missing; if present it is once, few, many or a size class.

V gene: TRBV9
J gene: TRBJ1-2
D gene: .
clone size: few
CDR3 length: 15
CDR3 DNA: TGTGCCAGCAGCGTAGAGGAGGGCAGGGGCTATGGCTACACCTTC
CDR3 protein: CASSVEEGRGYGYTF

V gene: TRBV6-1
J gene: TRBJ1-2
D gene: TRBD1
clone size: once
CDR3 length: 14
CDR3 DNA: TGTGCCAGCAGTGCAACAGGGGGCCCTTATGGCTACACCTTC
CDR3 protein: CASSATGGPYGYTF

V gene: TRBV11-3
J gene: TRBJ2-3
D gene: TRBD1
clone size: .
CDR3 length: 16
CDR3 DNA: TGTGCCAGCAGTCCGGGGACAGGGGTCGGCACAGATACGCAGTATTTT
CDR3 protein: CASSPGTGVGTDTQYF

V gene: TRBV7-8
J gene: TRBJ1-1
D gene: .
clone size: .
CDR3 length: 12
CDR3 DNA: TGTGCCAGCAGCATACAGAACACTGAAGCTTTCTTT
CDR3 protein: CASSIQNTEAFF

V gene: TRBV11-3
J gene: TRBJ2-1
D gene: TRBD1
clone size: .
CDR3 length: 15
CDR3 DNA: TGTGCCAGCAGCTTAGACGGGACAGGGGGCGATGAGCAGTTCTTC
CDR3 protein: CASSLDGTGGDEQFF

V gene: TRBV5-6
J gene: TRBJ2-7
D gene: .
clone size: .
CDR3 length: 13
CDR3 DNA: TGTGCCAGCAGCTGGTATTCTACTGGCGAGCAGTACTTC
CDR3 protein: CASSWYSTGEQYF

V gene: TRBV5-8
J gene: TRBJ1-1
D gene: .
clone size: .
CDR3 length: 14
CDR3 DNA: TGTGCCAGCAGCTTGGCTGGGACCTTAGGAAAAGCTTTCTTT
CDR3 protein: CASSLAGTLGKAFF

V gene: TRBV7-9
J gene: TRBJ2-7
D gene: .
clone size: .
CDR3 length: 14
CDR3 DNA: TGTGCCAGCAGCTTAGACCCAGTTACAGACGAGCAGTACTTC
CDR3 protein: CASSLDPVTDEQYF

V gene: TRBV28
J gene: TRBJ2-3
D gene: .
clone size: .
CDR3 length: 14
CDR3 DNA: TGTGCCAGCAGTCCCCAGGGGTACACAGATACGCAGTATTTT
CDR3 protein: CASSPQGYTDTQYF

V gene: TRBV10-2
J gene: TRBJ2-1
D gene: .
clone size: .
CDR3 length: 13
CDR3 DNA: TGCGCCAGCAAAATGGCGGGAATCAATGAGCAGTTCTTC
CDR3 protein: CASKMAGINEQFF

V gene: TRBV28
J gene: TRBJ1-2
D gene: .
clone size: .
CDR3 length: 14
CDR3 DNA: TGTGCCAGCAGAGTTCCGGGGGGGATGGGTGGCTACACCTTC
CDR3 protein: CASRVPGGMGGYTF

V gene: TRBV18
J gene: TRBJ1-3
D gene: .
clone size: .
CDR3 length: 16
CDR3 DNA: TGTGCCAGCTCACGCCAAACCGGGGAGATTGGAAACACCATATATTTT
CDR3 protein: CASSRQTGEIGNTIYF

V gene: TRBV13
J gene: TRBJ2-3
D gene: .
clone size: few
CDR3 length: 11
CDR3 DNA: TGTGCCAGCAGTTTTACAGATACGCAGTATTTT
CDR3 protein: CASSFTDTQYF

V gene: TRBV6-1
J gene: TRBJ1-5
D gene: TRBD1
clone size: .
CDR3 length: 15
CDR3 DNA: TGTGCCAGCAGTGTACAGGGGGCCAGCAATCAGCCCCAGCATTTT
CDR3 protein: CASSVQGASNQPQHF

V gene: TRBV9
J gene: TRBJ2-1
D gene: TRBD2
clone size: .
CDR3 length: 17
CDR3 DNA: TGTGCCAGCAGCGTAGCCGGGACTAGCGGGGGACAGAATGAGCAGTTCTTC
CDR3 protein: CASSVAGTSGGQNEQFF

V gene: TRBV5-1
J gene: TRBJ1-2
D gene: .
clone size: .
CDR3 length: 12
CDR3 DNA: TGCGCCAGCAGCTTGTTCGGAGATGGCTACACCTTC
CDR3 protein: CASSLFGDGYTF

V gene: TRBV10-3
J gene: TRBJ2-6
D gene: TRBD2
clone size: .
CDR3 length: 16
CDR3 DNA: TGTGCCAGGGTTCTAGCGGAAAGCTCTGGGGCCAACGTCCTGACTTTC
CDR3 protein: CARVLAESSGANVLTF

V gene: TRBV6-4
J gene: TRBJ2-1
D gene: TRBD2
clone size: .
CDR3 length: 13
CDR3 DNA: TGTGCCAGCAGTCCGACTAGCGTAAATGAGCAGTTCTTC
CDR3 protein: CASSPTSVNEQFF

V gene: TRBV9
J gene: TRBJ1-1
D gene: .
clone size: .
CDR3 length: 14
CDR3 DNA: TGTGCCAGCAGCCCTCAACACGCGGGGGCTGAAGCTTTCTTT
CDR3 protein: CASSPQHAGAEAFF

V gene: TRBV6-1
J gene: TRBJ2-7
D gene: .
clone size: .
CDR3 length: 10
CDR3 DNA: TGTGCCAGCAGAGCCTACGAGCAGTACTTC
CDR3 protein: CASRAYEQYF

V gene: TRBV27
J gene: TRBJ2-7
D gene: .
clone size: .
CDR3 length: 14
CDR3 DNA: TGTGCCAGCACCGCACGACCCGGGAGCTACGAGCAGTACTTC
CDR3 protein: CASTARPGSYEQYF

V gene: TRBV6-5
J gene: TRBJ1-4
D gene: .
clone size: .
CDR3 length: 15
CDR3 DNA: TGTGCCAGCAGCCCCGCAGGGACAACTAATGAAAAACTGTTTTTT
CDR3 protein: CASSPAGTTNEKLFF

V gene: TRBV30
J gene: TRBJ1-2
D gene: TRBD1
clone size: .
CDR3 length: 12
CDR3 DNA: TGTGCCTGGAGTGTACAGGGGTACGGCTACACCTTC
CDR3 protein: CAWSVQGYGYTF

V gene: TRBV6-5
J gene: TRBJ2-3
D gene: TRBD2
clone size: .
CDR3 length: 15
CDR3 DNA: TGTGCCAGCAGTTACTTTAGCGGGGGCACAGATACGCAGTATTTT
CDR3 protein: CASSYFSGGTDTQYF

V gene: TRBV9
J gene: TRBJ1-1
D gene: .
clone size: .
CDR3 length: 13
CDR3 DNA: TGTGCCAGCAGCCCCAGCTTGGGCAGGGAAGCTTTCTTT
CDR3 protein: CASSPSLGREAFF

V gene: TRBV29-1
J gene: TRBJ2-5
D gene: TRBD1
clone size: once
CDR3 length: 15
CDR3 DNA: TGCAGCGCAACCGCCGGGACAGGGGTTTCAGAGACCCAGTACTTC
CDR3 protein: CSATAGTGVSETQYF